These 28 T cell receptor beta chains were sequenced from one sample in a study of T cell responses to AZD1222 COVID-19 vaccine. Method: immunoSEQ multiplex PCR; TCRdb's copy keeps in-frame clones and lacks some. The profile covers around 180,000 clones, with around 90% appearing a single time and around 3% taken by the ten largest. The specimen comprised peripheral blood, sampled on day 0 of AZD1222 vaccination. These receptors were collected from an adult in good health.

This rearrangement joins TRBV9 to TRBJ1-1; D is unresolved. The CDR3 length is 13 residues. Germline CDR1 SGDLS, CDR2 YYNGEE. The V end was cut by 3 bases, the J end by 4 bases, with 10 bases between. As DNA, the CDR3 is TGTGCCAGCAGCGCCGAGGGTCTCACTGAAGCTTTCTTT. The encoded protein is CASSAEGLTEAFF.

The chain employs TRBV18 and TRBJ1-2; D uncertain. CDR1 and CDR2 (germline): KGHSH, LQKENI. Trimming pared 1 base from V and 0 bases from J, leaving 9 bases between. The CDR3 has 15 amino acids. DNA of the CDR3: TGTGCCAGCTCACCACTCGACTTAGCTAACTATGGCTACACCTTC. The encoded protein is CASSPLDLANYGYTF.

The chain joins TRBV9 to TRBJ1-1; tentatively, D is TRBD1 (6 bases). V was trimmed by 4 bases and J by 5 bases, leaving 15 bases between them. Germline V CDR1 and CDR2: SGDLS, YYNGEE. The CDR3 is 14 amino acids. Here the CDR3 DNA reads TGTGCCAGCAGCCCTCGACAGGAAGGTACTGAAGCTTTCTTT. It translates to CASSPRQEGTEAFF.

The gene calls are TRBV5-1 and TRBJ1-1; D is ambiguous. V was trimmed by 4 bases and J by 0 bases, leaving 13 bases between them. The CDR3 contains 15 residues. The germline V gene encodes CDR1 SGHRS and CDR2 YFSETQ. The CDR3 nucleotides are TGCGCCAGCAGCCCGGAAGACCTGGTGAACACTGAAGCTTTCTTT. This gives the protein CASSPEDLVNTEAFF.

The chain couples TRBV11-3 to TRBJ2-1, with D perhaps given as TRBD1 or TRBD2 (5 bases each). This CDR3 is 14 amino acids long. Trimming pared 4 bases from V and 8 bases from J, leaving 15 bases between. The V gene's germline CDR1 is SGHNT and CDR2 YENEEA. CDR3 DNA sequence: TGTGCCAGCAGCTCGAGAGGGGTCGGAGATGAGCAGTTCTTC. Translated, it gives CASSSRGVGDEQFF.

The rearrangement uses TRBV27 and TRBJ2-7; D is unclear. The ends were cut back, 4 bases at V and 2 bases at J, with 15 bases in the middle. Germline CDR1 MNHEY, CDR2 SMNVEV (reference sequence). The CDR3 is made up of 15 amino acids. The CDR3 reads CASSSPGASTYEQYF. The CDR3 bases are TGTGCCAGCAGTTCACCAGGCGCATCAACCTACGAGCAGTACTTC.

The chain carries TRBV2 and TRBJ2-7, with D hard to call. The CDR3 runs to 13 residues. Germline lookup yields CDR1 SNHLY and CDR2 FYNNEI. Trimming removed 8 bases from V and 0 bases from J, with 11 bases in between. CDR3 nucleotides: TGTGCCAGCTTAGACCCCCTCTCCTACGAGCAGTACTTC. Its protein is CASLDPLSYEQYF.

The chain has TRBV5-1 and TRBJ2-1; D is unresolved. The CDR3 covers 14 residues. CDR1 and CDR2 from the germline V gene are SGHRS and YFSETQ. V was cut by 2 bases and J by 2 bases, with 8 bases left in between. Here the CDR3 DNA reads TGCGCCAGCAGCTTAGAACAACCCTACAATGAGCAGTTCTTC. This encodes CASSLEQPYNEQFF.

A remark on this clone: Its ends do not fully match the called genes, so a read error is possible. This chain uses TRBV29-1 with TRBJ1-2, with TRBD1 as a possible D gene (6 bases). Germline V gives CDR1 SQVTM, CDR2 ANQGSEA. This CDR3 comprises 11 residues. The CDR3 coding sequence is TGCAGCGTGGAAGGGGGGGATGGCTACACCTTC. It encodes CSVEGGDGYTF.

This chain joins TRBV7-6 and TRBJ2-2, with D perhaps TRBD2 (5 bases). The length of the CDR3 is 15 residues. Trimming took 5 bases from V and 1 from J, leaving 11 bases between them. The V gene's germline CDR1 is SGHVS and CDR2 FNYEAQ. This CDR3 reads CASSPVRENTGELFF. In DNA, the CDR3 is TGTGCCAGCAGCCCGGTGAGGGAGAACACCGGGGAGCTGTTTTTT.

This chain joins TRBV28 and TRBJ1-2; maybe TRBD1 (5 bases). Germline CDR1 and CDR2: MDHEN and SYDVKM. The CDR3 covers 13 residues. V lost 6 bases and J 5 bases, leaving 13 bases between the germline ends. In DNA, the CDR3 is TGTGCCAGCAGCTCAGGGAGAATATATGGCTACACCTTC. It specifies CASSSGRIYGYTF.

The chain is built from TRBV5-5 and TRBJ1-3; D is ambiguous. The CDR3 length is 14 residues. Germline values: CDR1 SGHKS, CDR2 YYEKEE (reference sequence). The V and J ends lost 3 bases and 1 base respectively, with 8 bases between them. The CDR3 reads CASSSVLSGNTIYF. The CDR3 DNA reads as TGTGCCAGCAGCTCGGTCCTTTCTGGAAACACCATATATTTT.

The V gene is TRBV5-1, the J gene TRBJ1-2; weak D call: TRBD1 (5 bases). CDR1 SGHRS and CDR2 YFSETQ come from the germline V gene. The V and J ends lost 0 bases and 4 bases respectively, with 19 bases between them. The CDR3 runs 17 residues. The CDR3 nucleotides are TGCGCCAGCAGCTTGGGGGGCGCTGGCTCAGAGGCCTATGGCTACACCTTC. Translated, it gives CASSLGGAGSEAYGYTF.

The chain couples TRBV19 to TRBJ2-3; 9 nucleotides agree with TRBD1. The V and J ends lost 4 bases and 1 base, in that order; junction bases with no gene match: 3. The CDR3 spans 15 residues. The V gene's germline CDR1 is LNHDA and CDR2 SQIVND (reference sequence). The CDR3 sequence is CASSKDRGGTDTQYF. In DNA form, the CDR3 reads TGTGCCAGTAGTAAGGACAGGGGCGGCACAGATACGCAGTATTTT.

The chain carries TRBV25-1 and TRBJ2-7, with 7 bases matching TRBD2. V shed 6 bases, J shed 3 bases, and the junction held 5 bases outside the gene matches. Germline V gives CDR1 MGHDK, CDR2 SYGVNS. The CDR3 totals 13 residues. The DNA of the CDR3 is TGTGCCAGCAGACAGGTAGCGGGCTACGAGCAGTACTTC. Its translation is CASRQVAGYEQYF.

The V call is TRBV19, the J call TRBJ1-2; 7 positions match TRBD1. The CDR3 consists of 15 residues. Germline V gene lookup returns CDR1 LNHDA and CDR2 SQIVND (reference sequence). Trimming took 7 bases from V and 0 from J; bases not matched to a gene: 8. CDR3 sequence reads: CASTPGTVTNYGYTF. The CDR3 DNA is TGTGCCAGTACCCCCGGGACAGTCACTAACTATGGCTACACCTTC.

CDR3: CSVGQGLAGETGDTQYF. CDR3 nucleotides: TGCAGCGTGGGACAGGGACTAGCGGGGGAGACCGGGGATACGCAGTATTTT. The chain combines TRBV29-1 with TRBJ2-3, with 14 positions matching TRBD2. V shed 6 bases, J shed 6 bases, and the junction held 14 bases outside the gene matches. From germline, CDR1 is SQVTM and CDR2 ANQGSEA. There are 17 residues in the CDR3.

The rearrangement links TRBV7-8 to TRBJ2-1; possibly TRBD2 for D (6 bases). Trimming pared 3 bases from V and 7 bases from J, leaving 13 bases between. Looked up from germline, CDR1 is SGHVS and CDR2 is FQNEAQ. This CDR3 contains 14 residues. CDR3: CASSLGLRANEQFF. Written as DNA, the CDR3 is TGTGCCAGCAGCTTGGGACTTCGGGCTAATGAGCAGTTCTTC.

V and J are TRBV29-1 and TRBJ2-1, with 10 bases that match TRBD2. V was clipped by 6 bases and J by 4 bases; unmatched bases: 6. CDR3 length: 14 residues. Germline CDR1 is SQVTM and CDR2 is ANQGSEA. DNA of the CDR3: TGCAGCGTGAAGCGGGAGGGCCGGTACAATGAGCAGTTCTTC. Translating it yields CSVKREGRYNEQFF.

This chain joins TRBV28 and TRBJ1-4, with D possibly being TRBD1 (6 bases). This CDR3 has 17 amino acids. With 6 bases removed from V and 11 bases from J, the gap between germline ends came to 28 bases. Germline CDR1 reads MDHEN; CDR2 reads SYDVKM. The DNA for the CDR3 is TGTGCCAGCAGGAGGCGCCTGAACAGGGAGGCGTTTGGCAAACTGTTTTTT. Translating it yields CASRRRLNREAFGKLFF.

This sequence joins TRBV18 and TRBJ2-7, with 8 bases lining up with TRBD1. Germline values: CDR1 KGHSH, CDR2 LQKENI. The CDR3 totals 12 residues. V dropped 6 bases and J dropped 5; count of bases not matched to a gene: 3. CDR3: CASSWDRNEQYF. CDR3 nucleotides: TGTGCCAGCTCGTGGGACAGGAACGAGCAGTACTTC.

This rearrangement joins TRBV7-2 to TRBJ1-5; TRBD1 aligns across 7 bases. CDR1 and CDR2 from the germline V gene are SGHTA and FQGNSA. V shed 4 bases and J 3 bases; nucleotides not matched to a gene: 3. The CDR3 runs 14 residues. CDR3 DNA sequence: TGTGCCAGCAGCTGGGGACAGTCCAATCAGCCCCAGCATTTT. Translated: CASSWGQSNQPQHF.

The chain recombines TRBV6-4 with TRBJ2-2; D unclear. The CDR3 is 13 amino acids. CDR1 MRHNA and CDR2 SNTAGT come from the germline V gene. V was pared by 0 bases and J by 4 bases, with 3 bases between. The CDR3 region is CASSDSGTGELFF. In nucleotides, the CDR3 is TGTGCCAGCAGTGACTCCGGCACCGGGGAGCTGTTTTTT.

This chain joins TRBV15 and TRBJ1-1; D may be TRBD1 (5 bases). CDR1 LNHNV and CDR2 YYDKDF come from the germline V gene (reference sequence). The V and J ends lost 0 bases and 5 bases respectively, with 7 bases between them. The CDR3 covers 13 residues. The CDR3 loop is CATSREGVTEAFF. In DNA, the CDR3 is TGTGCCACCAGCAGAGAGGGGGTGACTGAAGCTTTCTTT.

J is TRBJ2-7 and V is TRBV7-2, with a possible D match to TRBD1 (6 bases). Germline V gene data show CDR1 as SGHTA and CDR2 as FQGNSA. The CDR3 sequence is 16 residues long. Trimming took off 0 bases at V and 3 bases at J, with 15 bases between the two ends. DNA for the CDR3: TGTGCCAGCAGCTTAGCGCAAACAGGGTTTTACTACGAGCAGTACTTC. The encoded protein is CASSLAQTGFYYEQYF.

The V and J genes are TRBV7-9 and TRBJ2-7, with D possibly being TRBD1 (5 bases). V shed 8 bases and J shed 1 base, with 15 bases lying between them. CDR1 is SEHNR and CDR2 is FQNEAQ in the germline V gene (reference sequence). The CDR3 covers 14 residues. CDR3 nucleotides: TGTGCCAGCCGAGACAGAGTCTCTTCCTACGAGCAGTACTTC. It specifies CASRDRVSSYEQYF.

The chain employs TRBV5-1 and TRBJ2-3; TRBD2 matches at 10 bases. This CDR3 has 15 amino acids. Trimming at V came to 1 base and at J to 2 bases, leaving 1 base not matched to a gene. Germline CDR1 and CDR2: SGHRS and YFSETQ. The CDR3 loop reads CASSLSGRATDTQYF. The CDR3 DNA sequence: TGCGCCAGCAGCTTGAGCGGGAGGGCCACAGATACGCAGTATTTT.

V gene TRBV9 combines with J gene TRBJ1-4; the D is unclear. Germline V CDR1 and CDR2: SGDLS, YYNGEE. Trimming took off 0 bases at V and 6 bases at J, with 12 bases between the two ends. The CDR3 contains 15 residues. CDR3 in amino acids: CASSVGLGGDEKLFF. For the CDR3, the DNA is TGTGCCAGCAGCGTAGGGCTAGGTGGGGATGAAAAACTGTTTTTT. Looking up the rest from reference TRBV9 and TRBJ1-4 gives the full variable domain: DSGVTQTPKHLITATGQRVTLRCSPRSGDLSVYWYQQSLDQGLQFLIQYYNGEERAKGNILERFSAQQFPDLHSELNLSSLELGDSALYFCASSVGLGGDEKLFFGSGTQLSVL.